This T cell receptor beta chain was sequenced during a study of cytomegalovirus exposure and HLA in healthy donors. Germline assignment: CDR1 MNHEY and CDR2 SMNVEV (reference sequence). V gave up 5 bases and J gave up 7 bases; unmatched junction bases: 8. This CDR3 is built from 15 residues. As to this clone: What it recognizes is unknown.

Whole-study results and caveats: By a later analysis, the bulk of CMV-associated TCR beta chains appeared HLA-restricted. Highest at DRB1 and lowest at HLA-C, TCR association rates differed among HLA loci in a later analysis. CMV antigen specificity of a few CMV-associated chains was confirmed in vitro.

The study ran its PCR with 60 Vbeta and 13 Jbeta primers. The method was immunoSEQ multiplex PCR; TCRdb's version includes in-frame clones alone and lacks a portion of them. The table records about 120,000 clones, about three quarters of them present only once. The gene calls are TRBV27 and TRBJ2-1; 10 bases are shared with TRBD2. Input material: PBMCs. The receptor comes from a human donor in good health. The CDR3 region is CASSPLAGAVNEQFF. In DNA, the CDR3 is TGTGCCAGCAGTCCCCTAGCGGGGGCTGTAAATGAGCAGTTCTTC.